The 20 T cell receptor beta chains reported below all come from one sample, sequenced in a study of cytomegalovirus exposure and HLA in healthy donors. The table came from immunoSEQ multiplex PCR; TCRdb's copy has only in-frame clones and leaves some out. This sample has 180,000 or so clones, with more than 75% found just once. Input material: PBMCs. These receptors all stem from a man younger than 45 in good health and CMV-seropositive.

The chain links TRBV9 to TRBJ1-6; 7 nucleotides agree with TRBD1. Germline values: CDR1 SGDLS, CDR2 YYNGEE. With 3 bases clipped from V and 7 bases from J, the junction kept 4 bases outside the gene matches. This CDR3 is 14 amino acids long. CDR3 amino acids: CASSGGQVNSPLHF. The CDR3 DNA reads TGTGCCAGCAGCGGCGGACAGGTAAATTCACCCCTCCACTTT.

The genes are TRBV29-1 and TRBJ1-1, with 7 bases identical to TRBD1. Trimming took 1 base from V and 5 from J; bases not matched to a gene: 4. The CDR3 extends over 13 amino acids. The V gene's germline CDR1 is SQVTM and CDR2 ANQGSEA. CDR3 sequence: CSVEGQGGTEAFF. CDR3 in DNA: TGCAGCGTTGAAGGGCAGGGGGGGACTGAAGCTTTCTTT.

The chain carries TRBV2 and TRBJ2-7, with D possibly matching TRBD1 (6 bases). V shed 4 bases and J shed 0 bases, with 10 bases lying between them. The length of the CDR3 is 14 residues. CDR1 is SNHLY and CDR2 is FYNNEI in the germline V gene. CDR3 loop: CASSVPRGSYEQYF. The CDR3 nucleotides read TGTGCCAGCAGTGTTCCCAGGGGCTCCTACGAGCAGTACTTC.

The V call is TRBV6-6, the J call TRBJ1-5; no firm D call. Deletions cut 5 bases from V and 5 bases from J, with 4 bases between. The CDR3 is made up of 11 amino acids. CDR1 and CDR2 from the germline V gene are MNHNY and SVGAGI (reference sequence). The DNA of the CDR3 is TGTGCCAGCAGTCGAGATCAGCCCCAGCATTTT. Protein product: CASSRDQPQHF.

CDR3 nucleotide sequence: TGTGCCAGCAGATTAGAGCGGGACGGGGATGAGCAGTTCTTC. Encoded protein: CASRLERDGDEQFF. The chain joins TRBV5-6 to TRBJ2-1, with TRBD2 matching 7 bases. Germline lookup yields CDR1 SGHDT and CDR2 YYEEEE. V dropped 5 bases and J dropped 8; count of bases not matched to a gene: 10. CDR3 length: 14 residues.

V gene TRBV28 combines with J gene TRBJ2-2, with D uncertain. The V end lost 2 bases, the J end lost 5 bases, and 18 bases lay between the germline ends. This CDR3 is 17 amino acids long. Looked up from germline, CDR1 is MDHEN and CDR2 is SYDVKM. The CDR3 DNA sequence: TGTGCCAGCAGTTTAATGAAGACGCCAGCTCCGACCGGGGAGCTGTTTTTT. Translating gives CASSLMKTPAPTGELFF. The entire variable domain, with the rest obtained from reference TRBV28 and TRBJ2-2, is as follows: DVKVTQSSRYLVKRTGEKVFLECVQDMDHENMFWYRQDPGLGLRLIYFSYDVKMKEKGDIPEGYSVSREKKERFSLILESASTNQTSMYLCASSLMKTPAPTGELFFGEGSRLTVL.

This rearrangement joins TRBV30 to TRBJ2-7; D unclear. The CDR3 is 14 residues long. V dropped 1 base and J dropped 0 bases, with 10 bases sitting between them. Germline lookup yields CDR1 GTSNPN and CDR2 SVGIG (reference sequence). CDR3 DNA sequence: TGTGCCTGGAGTGAAGCAGGTCGCTCCTACGAGCAGTACTTC. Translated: CAWSEAGRSYEQYF.

The chain's CDR3 is CSVIRDSSYEQYF. In nucleotides, the CDR3 is TGCAGCGTTATCCGGGATAGCTCCTACGAGCAGTACTTC. The J gene is TRBJ2-7, the V gene TRBV29-1, with TRBD2 as a possible D gene (5 bases). Trimming took 5 bases from V and 0 from J, leaving 11 bases between them. The CDR3 length is 13 residues. Germline assignment: CDR1 SQVTM and CDR2 ANQGSEA.

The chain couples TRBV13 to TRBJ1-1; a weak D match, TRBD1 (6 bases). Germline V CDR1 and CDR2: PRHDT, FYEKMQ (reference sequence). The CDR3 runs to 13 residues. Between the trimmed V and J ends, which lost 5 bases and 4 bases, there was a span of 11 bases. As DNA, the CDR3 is TGTGCCAGCAGCCTTACAGGGTTCACTGAAGCTTTCTTT. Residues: CASSLTGFTEAFF. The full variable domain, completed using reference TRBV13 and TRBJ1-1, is AAGVIQSPRHLIKEKRETATLKCYPIPRHDTVYWYQQGPGQDPQFLISFYEKMQSDKGSIPDRFSAQQFSDYHSELNMSSLELGDSALYFCASSLTGFTEAFFGQGTRLTVV.

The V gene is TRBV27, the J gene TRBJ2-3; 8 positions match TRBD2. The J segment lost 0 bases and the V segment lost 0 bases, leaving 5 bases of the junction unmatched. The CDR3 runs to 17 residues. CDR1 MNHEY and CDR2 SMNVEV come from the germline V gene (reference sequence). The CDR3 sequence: CASSLSFPSGSTDTQYF. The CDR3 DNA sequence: TGTGCCAGCAGTTTATCGTTCCCTAGCGGGAGCACAGATACGCAGTATTTT.

The CDR3 nucleotides are TGTGCCAGCAGCCCGGAGGTTCAGAACACTGAAGCTTTCTTT. Its protein product is CASSPEVQNTEAFF. V is TRBV5-4 and J is TRBJ1-1; D is unclear. Trimming left V 4 bases short and J 1 base short, with 11 bases between. In germline, CDR1 is SGHNT, CDR2 YYREEE (reference sequence). The CDR3 contains 14 residues.

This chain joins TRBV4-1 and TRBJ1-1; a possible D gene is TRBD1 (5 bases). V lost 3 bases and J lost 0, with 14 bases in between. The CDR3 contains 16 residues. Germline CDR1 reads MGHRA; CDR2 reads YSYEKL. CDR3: CASSQERQIMNTEAFF. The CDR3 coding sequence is TGCGCCAGCAGCCAGGAGAGACAGATCATGAACACTGAAGCTTTCTTT.

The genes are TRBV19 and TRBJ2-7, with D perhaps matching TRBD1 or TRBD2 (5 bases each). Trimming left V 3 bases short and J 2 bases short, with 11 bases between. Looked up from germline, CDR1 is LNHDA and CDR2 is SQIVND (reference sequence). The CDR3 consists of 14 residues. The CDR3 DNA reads TGTGCCAGTAGTATGAATAGGGGACCCTACGAGCAGTACTTC. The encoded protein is CASSMNRGPYEQYF.

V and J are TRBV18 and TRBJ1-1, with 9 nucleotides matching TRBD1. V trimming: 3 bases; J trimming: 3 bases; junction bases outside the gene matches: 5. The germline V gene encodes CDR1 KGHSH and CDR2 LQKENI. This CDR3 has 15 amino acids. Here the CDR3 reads CASSPSRDRDTEAFF. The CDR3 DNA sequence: TGTGCCAGCTCACCGTCCCGGGACAGGGACACTGAAGCTTTCTTT.

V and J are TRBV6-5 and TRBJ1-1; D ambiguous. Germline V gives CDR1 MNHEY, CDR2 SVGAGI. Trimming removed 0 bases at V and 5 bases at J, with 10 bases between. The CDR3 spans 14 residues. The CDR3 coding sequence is TGTGCCAGCAGTTACTCCGCGGGCAGGACTGAAGCTTTCTTT. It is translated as CASSYSAGRTEAFF.

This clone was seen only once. CDR3 coding DNA: TGTGCCAGCAGCCGCGAGGGGGCTCAGGCCCTCCACTTT. Translated: CASSREGAQALHF. The V gene is TRBV9, the J gene TRBJ1-6; TRBD1 matches 7 bases. Per the germline V gene, CDR1 is SGDLS and CDR2 is YYNGEE. J was trimmed by 14 bases and V by 4 bases; bases with no gene match: 9. The length of the CDR3 is 13 residues.

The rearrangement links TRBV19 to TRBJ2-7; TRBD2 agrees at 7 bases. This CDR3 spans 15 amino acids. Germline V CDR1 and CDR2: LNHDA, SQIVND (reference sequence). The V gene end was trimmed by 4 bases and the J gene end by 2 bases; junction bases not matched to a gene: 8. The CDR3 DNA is TGTGCCAGTAGTAACCAAGCGGGAAGTCCCTACGAGCAGTACTTC. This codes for CASSNQAGSPYEQYF.

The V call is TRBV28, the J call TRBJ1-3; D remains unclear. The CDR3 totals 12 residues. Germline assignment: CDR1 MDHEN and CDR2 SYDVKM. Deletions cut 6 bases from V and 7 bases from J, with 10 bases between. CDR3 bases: TGTGCCAGCAGAAACATAGGGAACACCATATATTTT. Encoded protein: CASRNIGNTIYF.

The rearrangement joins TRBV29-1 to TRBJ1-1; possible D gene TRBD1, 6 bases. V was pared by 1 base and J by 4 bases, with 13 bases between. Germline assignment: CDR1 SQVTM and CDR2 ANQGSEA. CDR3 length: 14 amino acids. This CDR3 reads CSVEVRGGITEAFF. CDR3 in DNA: TGCAGCGTTGAAGTCAGGGGAGGAATCACTGAAGCTTTCTTT. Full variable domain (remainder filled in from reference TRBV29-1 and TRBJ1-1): SAVISQKPSRDICQRGTSLTIQCQVDSQVTMMFWYRQQPGQSLTLIATANQGSEATYESGFVIDKFPISRPNLTFSTLTVSNMSPEDSSIYLCSVEVRGGITEAFFGQGTRLTVV.

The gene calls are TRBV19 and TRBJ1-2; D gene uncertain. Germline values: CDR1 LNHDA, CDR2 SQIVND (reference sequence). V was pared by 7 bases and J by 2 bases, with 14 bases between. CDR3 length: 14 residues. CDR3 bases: TGTGCCAGTATAGGCGTGAGGCCAAACTATGGCTACACCTTC. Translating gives CASIGVRPNYGYTF.